A selection of T cell receptor beta chains follows, all from one sample in a study of cytotoxic CD8 clonotypes in ibrutinib-treated CLL. Using immunoSEQ multiplex PCR, the repertoire was profiled, and TCRdb retains in-frame clones only, with some absent. The profile covers over 120,000 clones, with about 75% appearing a single time and around 5% taken by the ten largest. The sequenced sample was PBMCs, obtained after 24 months of ibrutinib treatment. Receptor source: a human donor with chronic lymphocytic leukemia. CDR3s leave out the opening cysteine and the closing phenylalanine or tryptophan. The size field is filled for only some rows; it gives once, few, many or a size class.

cdr3_length: 12; clone_size: .; v_call: TRBV10-3; j_call: TRBJ1-4; cdr3_aa: AISESGQGEKLF
cdr3_length: 12; clone_size: .; v_call: TRBV5-1; j_call: TRBJ2-6; cdr3_aa: ASLPGAGANVLT
cdr3_length: 10; clone_size: .; v_call: TRBV2; j_call: TRBJ1-2; cdr3_aa: ASSGRDYGYT
cdr3_length: 11; clone_size: .; v_call: TRBV5-8; j_call: TRBJ1-1; cdr3_aa: ASNDWQGTEAF
cdr3_length: 14; clone_size: .; v_call: TRBV19; j_call: TRBJ1-4; cdr3_aa: ASSTARTGANEKLF
cdr3_length: 12; clone_size: few; v_call: TRBV2; j_call: TRBJ1-2; cdr3_aa: ASSEWRVNYGYT
cdr3_length: 14; clone_size: .; v_call: TRBV11-2; j_call: TRBJ1-5; cdr3_aa: ASSLGVGTSNQPQH
cdr3_length: 14; clone_size: .; v_call: TRBV5-4; j_call: TRBJ1-3; cdr3_aa: ASSLAGTGSGNTIY
cdr3_length: 12; clone_size: .; v_call: TRBV6-1; j_call: TRBJ1-6; cdr3_aa: ASTGQEGYSPLH
cdr3_length: 13; clone_size: .; v_call: TRBV28; j_call: TRBJ1-2; cdr3_aa: ASRVGSGGVHGYT
cdr3_length: 12; clone_size: few; v_call: TRBV2; j_call: TRBJ2-5; cdr3_aa: ASSEVEYQETQY
cdr3_length: 12; clone_size: .; v_call: TRBV6-5; j_call: TRBJ2-2; cdr3_aa: ASLATTPPGELF
cdr3_length: 11; clone_size: .; v_call: TRBV28; j_call: TRBJ1-4; cdr3_aa: ASRPPGREKLF
cdr3_length: 11; clone_size: .; v_call: TRBV6-5; j_call: TRBJ1-1; cdr3_aa: ASRGQGFTEAF
cdr3_length: 12; clone_size: once; v_call: TRBV7-2; j_call: TRBJ2-5; cdr3_aa: ASSPRGSRETQY
cdr3_length: 10; clone_size: .; v_call: TRBV19; j_call: TRBJ2-5; cdr3_aa: ATTAPGETQY
cdr3_length: 14; clone_size: .; v_call: TRBV4-3; j_call: TRBJ1-1; cdr3_aa: ASSQEAGWQNTEAF
cdr3_length: 12; clone_size: .; v_call: TRBV19; j_call: TRBJ1-2; cdr3_aa: ASSIQGAFYGYT
cdr3_length: 13; clone_size: .; v_call: TRBV18; j_call: TRBJ2-7; cdr3_aa: ASSPRPGTPPEQY
cdr3_length: 13; clone_size: .; v_call: TRBV28; j_call: TRBJ2-6; cdr3_aa: ASNPTVSGANVLT
cdr3_length: 14; clone_size: few; v_call: TRBV7-9; j_call: TRBJ1-3; cdr3_aa: ASGPRGAGAGNTIY
cdr3_length: 12; clone_size: few; v_call: TRBV28; j_call: TRBJ1-1; cdr3_aa: ASWGGTVNTEAF
cdr3_length: 11; clone_size: .; v_call: TRBV23-1; j_call: TRBJ2-7; cdr3_aa: ASSPRDNYEQY
cdr3_length: 12; clone_size: .; v_call: TRBV6-6; j_call: TRBJ2-7; cdr3_aa: ASVQVGGTYEQY
cdr3_length: 14; clone_size: .; v_call: TRBV28; j_call: TRBJ2-1; cdr3_aa: ASSLPGQGTYNEQF
cdr3_length: 13; clone_size: few; v_call: TRBV5-6; j_call: TRBJ2-3; cdr3_aa: ASSPLGAGGDTQY